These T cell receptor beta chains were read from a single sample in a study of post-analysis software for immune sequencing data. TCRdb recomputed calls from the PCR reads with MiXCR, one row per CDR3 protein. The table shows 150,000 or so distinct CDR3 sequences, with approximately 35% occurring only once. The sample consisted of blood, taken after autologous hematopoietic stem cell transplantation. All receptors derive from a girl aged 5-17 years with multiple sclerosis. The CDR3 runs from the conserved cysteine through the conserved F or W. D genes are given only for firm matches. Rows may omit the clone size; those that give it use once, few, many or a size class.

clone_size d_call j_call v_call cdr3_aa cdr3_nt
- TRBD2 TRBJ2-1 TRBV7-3 CASSSHGGSTYPNEQFF TGTGCCAGCAGCTCCCACGGCGGGAGTACATATCCCAATGAGCAGTTCTTC
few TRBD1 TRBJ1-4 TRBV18 CASSPGQVGTNEKLFF TGTGCCAGCTCACCCGGACAGGTCGGAACTAATGAAAAACTGTTTTTT
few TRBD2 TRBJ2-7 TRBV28 CASSVIAGGSSEQYF TGTGCCAGCAGTGTAATAGCGGGAGGTTCATCCGAGCAGTACTTC
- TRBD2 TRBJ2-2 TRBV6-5 CASSYSSGGKLFF TGTGCCAGCAGTTACTCGTCGGGGGGGAAGCTGTTTTTT
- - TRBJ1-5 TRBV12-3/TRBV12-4 CASSRSWGSNQPQHF TGTGCCAGCAGTAGGAGTTGGGGGAGCAATCAGCCCCAGCATTTT
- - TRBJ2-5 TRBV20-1 CSAGGRRGRETQYF TGCAGTGCTGGGGGAAGGCGGGGTAGAGAGACCCAGTACTTC
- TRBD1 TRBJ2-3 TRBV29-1 CSVATGGGTDTQYF TGCAGCGTAGCAACAGGGGGAGGCACAGATACGCAGTATTTT
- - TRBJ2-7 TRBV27 CASSLSSYNEQYF TGTGCCAGCAGTTTGTCCTCCTACAATGAGCAGTACTTC
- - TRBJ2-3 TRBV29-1 CSVDWMTESKRTDTQYF TGCAGCGTTGATTGGATGACAGAATCAAAACGCACAGATACGCAGTATTTT
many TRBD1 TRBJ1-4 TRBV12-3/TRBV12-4 CASRVTGSDEKLFF TGTGCCAGCAGGGTGACAGGGTCGGATGAAAAACTGTTTTTT
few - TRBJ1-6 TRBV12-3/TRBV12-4 CASRPGHPRDSPLHF TGTGCCAGCAGGCCGGGACACCCTCGAGATTCACCCCTCCACTTT
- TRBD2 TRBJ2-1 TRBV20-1 CSASAPWEGLNEQFF TGCAGTGCTAGTGCCCCCTGGGAGGGACTAAATGAGCAGTTCTTC
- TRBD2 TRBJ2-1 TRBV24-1 CATGGLGLREQFF TGTGCCACCGGGGGACTAGGTCTAAGGGAGCAGTTCTTC
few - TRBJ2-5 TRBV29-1 CSGVQALQETQYF TGCAGCGGCGTACAGGCGCTTCAAGAGACCCAGTACTTC
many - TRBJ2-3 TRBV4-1 CASSHDGRVLDTQYF TGCGCCAGCAGCCACGACGGCAGGGTTTTAGATACGCAGTATTTT
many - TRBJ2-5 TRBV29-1 CSVEVEARLETQYF TGCAGCGTTGAAGTCGAGGCCAGGCTAGAGACCCAGTACTTC
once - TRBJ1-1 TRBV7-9 CASSPAFPLNTEAFF TGTGCCAGCAGCCCCGCATTCCCCTTGAACACTGAAGCTTTCTTT
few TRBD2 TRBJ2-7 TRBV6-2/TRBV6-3 CASSYQLASTYEQYF TGTGCCAGCAGTTACCAACTAGCGAGCACTTACGAGCAGTACTTC
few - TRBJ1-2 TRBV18 CASSPSDYYGDYGYTF TGTGCCAGCTCACCGAGCGACTACTACGGGGACTATGGCTACACCTTC
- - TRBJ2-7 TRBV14 CASSQIHGAYEQYF TGTGCCAGCAGCCAGATCCATGGAGCCTACGAGCAGTACTTC
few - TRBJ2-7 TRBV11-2 CASSLDYSSYEQYF TGTGCCAGCAGCTTAGATTACAGCTCCTACGAGCAGTACTTC
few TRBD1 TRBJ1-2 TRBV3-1 CASSQMGQGADGYTF TGTGCCAGCAGCCAAATGGGACAGGGGGCCGATGGCTACACCTTC
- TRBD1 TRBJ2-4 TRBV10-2 CASRPGGREQYF TGCGCCAGCAGACCAGGGGGCAGAGAGCAGTACTTC
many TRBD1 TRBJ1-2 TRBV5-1 CASSPGQGYGYTF TGCGCCAGCAGCCCCGGACAGGGCTATGGCTACACCTTC
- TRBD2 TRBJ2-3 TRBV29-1 CSADGLAGADTQYF TGCAGCGCCGACGGACTAGCGGGCGCAGATACGCAGTATTTT
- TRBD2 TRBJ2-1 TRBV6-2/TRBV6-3 CASNQLGLAGANEQFF TGTGCCAGCAACCAACTCGGACTAGCGGGAGCGAATGAGCAGTTCTTC
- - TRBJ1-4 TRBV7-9 CASSLDQYPNEKLFF TGTGCCAGCAGCTTAGATCAGTACCCTAATGAAAAACTGTTTTTT
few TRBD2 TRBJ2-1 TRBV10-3 CAIRRASGSQSPNEQFF TGTGCCATCAGAAGGGCTAGCGGGAGCCAATCCCCCAATGAGCAGTTCTTC
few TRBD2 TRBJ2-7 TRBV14 CASSQSLAAAEQYF TGTGCCAGCAGCCAAAGTCTAGCGGCGGCCGAGCAGTACTTC